This T cell receptor beta chain was identified in a study of beta chain features in type 1 diabetes (dated by TCRdb to between 2017 and 2018). About the study as a whole: Mean age, gender distribution, total cell number and subset yield did not differ between patients and healthy donors. A total of 90 million to 130 million sorted cells were examined across all samples, and a strong correlation was observed between cell number per subset and RNA yield. The study compared the TCRB repertoires of sorted circulating CD4+ T cell subsets in recently diagnosed type 1 diabetes patients with those in matched healthy donors. Naive and central memory subsets were obtained from all 30 or so donors, but regulatory and stem cell-like memory subsets were isolated from only 8 patients and about 8 healthy donors. Study-wide conclusions, independent of this receptor: At VDJ recombination sites, patients with type 1 diabetes made fewer insertions and deleted more nucleotides, a pattern implying thymic rearrangement abnormalities. The naive, central memory and regulatory TCRB repertoires appeared to resemble one another more closely among patients than among healthy donors. Because cDNA was sequenced instead of genomic DNA, activated cells with high expression could be over-represented, although the groups did not differ in activation or CD3 levels. Only small numbers of individuals were included in the HLA sub-analyses, which left unresolved whether HLA type had any influence on TCRB rearrangement. PCR may preferentially amplify shorter templates, but because patient and control samples were amplified and corrected together, any resulting skew would affect both groups equally. In all four CD4+ subsets, TCRB CDR3 length was moderately but significantly shorter in type 1 diabetes patients.

The entire isolated RNA was reverse transcribed using the High Capacity cDNA Reverse Transcription Kit, and thus expressed TCRB transcripts were sequenced. Deep immunoSEQ sequencing was performed on naive, central memory and regulatory T cell samples, with an average of around 3.5 million total reads per sample. Sorted cells were lysed in RLT buffer and RNA was extracted with DNase-treated RNeasy Micro or Mini kits, depending on cell number. To prevent cross-contamination, each cell subset was processed individually, whereas patient and healthy donor samples were processed jointly. Using the immunoSEQ multiplex PCR, TCRB sequences were amplified from cDNA into 87-bp fragments spanning the CDR3 region. Sequencing of the amplicons was performed on the Illumina HiSeq platform. Processing in the source paper ran as follows. PCR bias was corrected computationally using synthetic template baselines, and reads within Hamming distance 2 were collapsed, with unmergeable singletons discarded. Reads were aligned against IMGT so that V, D and J genes, CDR3 length and insertions or deletions at six rearrangement sites could be assigned. Clonotype counts were normalized to sorted cell number within each subset before computing true diversity and Gini coefficients with the tcR R package. The overlap coefficient, calculated on TCRB nucleotide sequences, was used to quantify repertoire sharing. Out-of-frame TCRB sequences from naive cells were analyzed to stand in for the pre-selection repertoire. Imported from immuneACCESS, the table was reduced by TCRdb to in-frame sequences with V and J called. These copies leave out some clones; in studies compared against another copy, an unresolved V gene accounts for under half, and the cause of the remainder is not known. That table is the source of V, J and clone size, and D and trimming were worked out from the DNA. The sample yields fewer than 350,000 clones; around 20% were counted once. The top ten clones comprise around 0.045% of the sample.

Each donor gave one peripheral blood draw, approximately 0.11 L on average, collected into heparinised tubes. A BD FACSAria II and a panel including CD45RO, CCR7, CD25, CD127, CD95 and CD27 were used to sort naive, central memory, regulatory and stem cell-like memory CD4+ T cells. All sorted populations exceeded 95% purity. PBMCs were isolated immediately by Lymphoprep density gradient centrifugation and stained directly without culture. So that batch effects would be minimized, each experiment stained and sorted samples in pairs, pairing one healthy donor with one patient. The CDR3, cysteine through phenylalanine, is 11 amino acids long. Only the CDR3 DNA stays, 33 bases, in frame from base 1. The V and J ends are trimmed by 8 bases and 1 base, leaving 5 bases between them. CDR1 SNHLY and CDR2 FYNNEI were looked up in the germline V gene. This clone was picked up a small number of times. Its target antigen remains unknown. No clone much larger than this one lies a single base away; base qualities are absent.

This TCR came from a woman aged 18-30 years in good health. The sample comprised naive CD4+ T cells from blood. Read against the paper, the sample's cell subset or site label means: true naive CD4+ T cells. The chain uses TRBV2 and TRBJ2-5; a confident D gene designation cannot be given. The sequenced DNA is TGTGCCAGCGCGATCCAAGAGACCCAGTACTTC. This sequence encodes CASAIQETQYF.